This T cell receptor beta chain was profiled in a study of cytomegalovirus exposure and HLA in healthy donors. V dropped 4 bases and J dropped 0 bases, with 19 bases sitting between them. The CDR3 length is 17 residues. About this clone itself: The antigen is not known.

The PCR contained 60 Vbeta and 13 Jbeta primers. Authors' data handling: Later, roughly 86 million unique TCR beta chains were counted in an analysis, and some 10 million of them were shared. Here immunoSEQ multiplex PCR was the method, and the copy in TCRdb shows in-frame clones only, minus some. D and trimming come from the DNA, and the V and J calls and clone size come from that table. This sample has about 63,000 clones, with 73% found just once. Study observations and caveats: A highly shared variant cluster was judged a likely technical artifact. 150 to 200 TCR beta chains were listed as cytomegalovirus-associated. A classifier reportedly called cytomegalovirus status with high sensitivity and specificity.

The chain has TRBV5-3 and TRBJ1-1, with a weak D call TRBD1 (6 bases). TRBV5-3 is sorted into the ORF group, with uncertain function. The TCR comes from a man aged 45-65 years in good health and CMV-seronegative. Sequenced material: PBMCs. CDR3 sequence reads: CARSPYPTGHLNTEAFF. DNA of the CDR3: TGTGCCAGAAGCCCATACCCTACGGGACACTTGAACACTGAAGCTTTCTTT.